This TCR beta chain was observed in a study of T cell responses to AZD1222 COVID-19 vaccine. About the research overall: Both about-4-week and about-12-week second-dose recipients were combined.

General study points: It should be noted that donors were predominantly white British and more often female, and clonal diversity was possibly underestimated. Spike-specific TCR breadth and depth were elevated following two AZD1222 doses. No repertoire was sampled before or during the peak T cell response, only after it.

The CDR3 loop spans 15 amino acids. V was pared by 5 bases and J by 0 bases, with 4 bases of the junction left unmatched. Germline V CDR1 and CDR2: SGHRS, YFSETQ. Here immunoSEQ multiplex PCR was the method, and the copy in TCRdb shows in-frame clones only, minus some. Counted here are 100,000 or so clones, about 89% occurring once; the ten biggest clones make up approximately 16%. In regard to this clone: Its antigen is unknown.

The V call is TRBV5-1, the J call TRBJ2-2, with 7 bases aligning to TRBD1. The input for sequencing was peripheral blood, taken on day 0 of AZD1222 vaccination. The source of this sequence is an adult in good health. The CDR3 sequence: CASRVGTANTGELFF. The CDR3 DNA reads TGCGCCAGCAGGGTCGGGACAGCGAACACCGGGGAGCTGTTTTTT.